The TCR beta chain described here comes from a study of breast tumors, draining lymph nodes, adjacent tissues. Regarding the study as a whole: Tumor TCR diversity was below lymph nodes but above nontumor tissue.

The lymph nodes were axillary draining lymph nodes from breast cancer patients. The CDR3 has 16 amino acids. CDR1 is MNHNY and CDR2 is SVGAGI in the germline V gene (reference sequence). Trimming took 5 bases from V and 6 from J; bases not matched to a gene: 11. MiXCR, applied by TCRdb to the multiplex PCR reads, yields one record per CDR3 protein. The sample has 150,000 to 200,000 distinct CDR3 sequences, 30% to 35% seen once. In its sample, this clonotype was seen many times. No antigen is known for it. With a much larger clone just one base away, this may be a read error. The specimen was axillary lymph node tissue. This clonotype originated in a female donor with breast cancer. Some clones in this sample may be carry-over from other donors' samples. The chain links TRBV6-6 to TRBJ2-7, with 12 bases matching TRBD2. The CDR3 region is CASSRKFGLAGREQYF. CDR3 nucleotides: TGTGCCAGCAGTCGAAAGTTCGGACTAGCGGGACGCGAGCAGTACTTC.